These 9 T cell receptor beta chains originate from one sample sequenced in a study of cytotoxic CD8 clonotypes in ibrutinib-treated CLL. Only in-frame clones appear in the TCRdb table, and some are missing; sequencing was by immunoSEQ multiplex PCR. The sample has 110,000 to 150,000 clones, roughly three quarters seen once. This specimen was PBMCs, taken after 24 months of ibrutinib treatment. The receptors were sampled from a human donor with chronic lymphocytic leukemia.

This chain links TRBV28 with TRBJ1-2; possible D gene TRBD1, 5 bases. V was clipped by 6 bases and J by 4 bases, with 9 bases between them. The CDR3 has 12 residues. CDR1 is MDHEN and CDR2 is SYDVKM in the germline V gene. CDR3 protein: CASSWGGYGYTF. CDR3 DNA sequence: TGTGCCAGCAGCTGGGGGGGCTATGGCTACACCTTC.

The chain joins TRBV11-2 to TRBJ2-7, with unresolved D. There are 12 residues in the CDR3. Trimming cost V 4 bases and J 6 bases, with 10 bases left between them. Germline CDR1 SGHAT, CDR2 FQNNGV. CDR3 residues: CASSYWVREQYF. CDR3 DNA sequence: TGTGCCAGCAGCTATTGGGTGCGCGAGCAGTACTTC.

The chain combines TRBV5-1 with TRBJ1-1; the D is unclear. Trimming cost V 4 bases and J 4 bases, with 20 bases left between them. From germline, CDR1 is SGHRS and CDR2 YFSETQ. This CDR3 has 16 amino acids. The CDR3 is CASSKLSLRLSTEAFF. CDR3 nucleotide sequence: TGCGCCAGCAGCAAACTCTCCCTCCGTTTGAGCACTGAAGCTTTCTTT.

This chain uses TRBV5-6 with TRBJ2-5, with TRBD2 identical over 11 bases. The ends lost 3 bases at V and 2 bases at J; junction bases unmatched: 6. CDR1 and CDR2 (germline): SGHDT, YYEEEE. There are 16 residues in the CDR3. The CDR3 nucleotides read TGTGCCAGCAGCTCGGCCCCTAGCGGGGGGCAAGAGACCCAGTACTTC. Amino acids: CASSSAPSGGQETQYF.

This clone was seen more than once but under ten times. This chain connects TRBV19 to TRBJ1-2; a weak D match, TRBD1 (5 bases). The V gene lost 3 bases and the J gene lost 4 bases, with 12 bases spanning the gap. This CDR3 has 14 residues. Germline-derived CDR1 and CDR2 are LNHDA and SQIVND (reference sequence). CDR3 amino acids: CASSIKAGPYGYTF. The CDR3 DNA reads TGTGCCAGTAGTATTAAGGCAGGGCCCTATGGCTACACCTTC.

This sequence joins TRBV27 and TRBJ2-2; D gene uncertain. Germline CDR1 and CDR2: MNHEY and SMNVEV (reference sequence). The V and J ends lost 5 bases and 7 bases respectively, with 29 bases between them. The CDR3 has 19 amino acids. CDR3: CASSPLTLTSHGPLGELFF. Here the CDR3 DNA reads TGTGCCAGCAGTCCCCTCACCCTCACATCCCACGGGCCCCTCGGGGAGCTGTTTTTT.

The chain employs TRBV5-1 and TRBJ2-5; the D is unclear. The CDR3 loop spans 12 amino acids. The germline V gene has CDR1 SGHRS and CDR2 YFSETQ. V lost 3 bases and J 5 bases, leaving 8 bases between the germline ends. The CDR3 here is CASSWGEETQYF. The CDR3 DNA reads TGCGCCAGCAGCTGGGGTGAGGAGACCCAGTACTTC.

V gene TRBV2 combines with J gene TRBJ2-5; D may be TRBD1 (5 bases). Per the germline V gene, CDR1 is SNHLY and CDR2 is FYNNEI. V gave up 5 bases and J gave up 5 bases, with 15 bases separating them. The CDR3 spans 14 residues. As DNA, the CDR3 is TGTGCCAGCAGTAGAGACAGCCCCCGGGAGACCCAGTACTTC. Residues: CASSRDSPRETQYF.

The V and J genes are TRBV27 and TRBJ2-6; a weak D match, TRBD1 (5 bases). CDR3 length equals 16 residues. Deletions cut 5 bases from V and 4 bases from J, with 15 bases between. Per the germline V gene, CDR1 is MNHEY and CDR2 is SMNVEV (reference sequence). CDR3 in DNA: TGTGCCAGCAGTCTAGGACCCCAGGGCGGGGCCAACGTCCTGACTTTC. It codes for CASSLGPQGGANVLTF. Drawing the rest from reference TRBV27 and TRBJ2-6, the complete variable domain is EAQVTQNPRYLITVTGKKLTVTCSQNMNHEYMSWYRQDPGLGLRQIYYSMNVEVTDKGDVPEGYKVSRKEKRNFPLILESPSPNQTSLYFCASSLGPQGGANVLTFGAGSRLTVL.